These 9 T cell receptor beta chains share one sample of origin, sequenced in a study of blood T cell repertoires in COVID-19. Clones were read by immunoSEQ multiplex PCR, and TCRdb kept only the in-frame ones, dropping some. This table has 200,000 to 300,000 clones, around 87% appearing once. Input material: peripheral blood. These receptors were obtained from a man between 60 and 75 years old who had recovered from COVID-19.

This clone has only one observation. The CDR3 bases are TGTGCCAGCAGTTTATCCGGTGGAGGGCCCCAGCATTTT. Translated: CASSLSGGGPQHF. The V and J genes are TRBV12-3 or TRBV12-4 and TRBJ1-5; D gene uncertain. Trimming removed 2 bases from V and 9 bases from J, with 11 bases in between. The CDR3 sequence is 13 residues long.

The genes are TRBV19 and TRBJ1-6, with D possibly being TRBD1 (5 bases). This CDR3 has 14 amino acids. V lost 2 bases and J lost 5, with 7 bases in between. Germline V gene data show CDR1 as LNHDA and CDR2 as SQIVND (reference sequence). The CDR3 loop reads CASSIPGDNSPLHF. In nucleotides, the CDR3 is TGTGCCAGTAGTATACCGGGGGATAATTCACCCCTCCACTTT.

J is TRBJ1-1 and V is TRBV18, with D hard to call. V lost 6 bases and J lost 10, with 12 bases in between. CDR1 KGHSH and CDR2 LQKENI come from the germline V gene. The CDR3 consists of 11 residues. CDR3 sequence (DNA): TGTGCCAGCTCCCCGGAGAACGTAGCTTTCTTT. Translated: CASSPENVAFF.

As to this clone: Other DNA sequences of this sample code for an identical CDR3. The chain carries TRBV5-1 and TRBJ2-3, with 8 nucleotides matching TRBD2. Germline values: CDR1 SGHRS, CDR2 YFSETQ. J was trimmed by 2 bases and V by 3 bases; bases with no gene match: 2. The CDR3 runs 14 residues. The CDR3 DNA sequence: TGCGCCAGCAGCTCCGGGGGGGTCACAGATACGCAGTATTTT. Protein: CASSSGGVTDTQYF.

CDR3 in amino acids: CSVEGGQGKNIQYF. For the CDR3, the DNA is TGCAGCGTTGAAGGGGGACAGGGGAAAAACATTCAGTACTTC. This chain links TRBV29-1 with TRBJ2-4; 10 nucleotides line up with TRBD1. Germline trimming cut 1 base from V and 4 bases from J; bases unmatched to any gene: 1. CDR3 length: 14 residues. Germline V gene lookup returns CDR1 SQVTM and CDR2 ANQGSEA.

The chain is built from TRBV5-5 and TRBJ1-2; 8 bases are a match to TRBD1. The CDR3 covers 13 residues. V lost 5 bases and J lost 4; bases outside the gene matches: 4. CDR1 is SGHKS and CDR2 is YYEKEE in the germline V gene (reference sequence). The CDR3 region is CASRRQGIYGYTF. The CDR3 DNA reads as TGTGCCAGCAGGAGACAGGGGATCTATGGCTACACCTTC.

The CDR3 bases are TGTGCCAGCAGCCAGGGCTGGACTAGCGGGGGGTTGGAGACCCAGTACTTC. Encoded protein: CASSQGWTSGGLETQYF. The rearrangement joins TRBV3-1 (or the pseudogene TRBV3-2) to TRBJ2-5; 14 bases line up with TRBD2. V was clipped by 3 bases and J by 5 bases; unmatched bases: 8. This CDR3 comprises 17 residues. Germline CDR1 and CDR2: LGHDT and YNNKEL (reference sequence).

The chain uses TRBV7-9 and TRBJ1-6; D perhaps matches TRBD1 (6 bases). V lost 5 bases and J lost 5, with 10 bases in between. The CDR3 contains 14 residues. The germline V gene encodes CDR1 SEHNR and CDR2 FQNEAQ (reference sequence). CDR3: CASSPTGNNSPLHF. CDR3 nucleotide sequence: TGTGCCAGCAGCCCTACAGGGAATAATTCACCCCTCCACTTT. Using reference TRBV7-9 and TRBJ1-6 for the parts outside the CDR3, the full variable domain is DTGVSQNPRHKITKRGQNVTFRCDPISEHNRLYWYRQTLGQGPEFLTYFQNEAQLEKSRLLSDRFSAERPKGSFSTLEIQRTEQGDSAMYLCASSPTGNNSPLHFGNGTRLTVT.

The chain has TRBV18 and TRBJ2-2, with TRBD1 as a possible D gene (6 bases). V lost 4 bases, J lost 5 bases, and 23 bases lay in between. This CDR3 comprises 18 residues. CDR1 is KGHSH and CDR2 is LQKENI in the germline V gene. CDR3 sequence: CASSQSPGQRLGTGELFF. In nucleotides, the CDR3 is TGTGCCAGCTCACAAAGCCCGGGACAACGATTGGGGACCGGGGAGCTGTTTTTT.